One TCR beta chain is described in this entry. In the original processing: Counts of nucleated cells, estimated from reference gene primer amplification, were obtained. Using immunoSEQ multiplex PCR, the repertoire was profiled, and TCRdb retains in-frame clones only, with some absent. The V and J calls and clone size were taken over from that table, and D and trimming were inferred from the DNA. The sample holds around 250,000 clones, roughly nine tenths seen once. The data stem from a study of blood T cell repertoires in COVID-19. The CDR3 spans 16 residues. Trimming left V 0 bases short and J 1 base short, with 12 bases between. Per the germline V gene, CDR1 is MNHEY and CDR2 is SVGAGI.

The sequence came from a man aged 18 to 30 with active or convalescent COVID-19. The sequenced sample consisted of peripheral blood. The chain employs TRBV6-5 and TRBJ1-1; D not certain. Here the CDR3 DNA reads TGTGCCAGCAGTTACTCGAGCATTTCTGAGAACACTGAAGCTTTCTTT. Translated: CASSYSSISENTEAFF.